This entry lists 20 T cell receptor beta chains sequenced from one sample in a study of beta chain features in type 1 diabetes. General observations from the study: TCRB CDR3s from Type 1 diabetes patients were moderately but significantly shorter in all four CD4+ subsets.

These TCRs are of unknown antigen specificity. Every bit of the isolated RNA underwent reverse transcription, so sequencing read expressed TCRB transcripts. The data were produced by immunoSEQ multiplex PCR, yet TCRdb's version contains in-frame clones alone and is incomplete. The sample gives 60,000 to 75,000 clones, nearly 50% of which show up once; roughly 0.65% is in the top ten. The sequenced sample was central memory CD4+ T cells from blood. These receptors were taken from a young man with type 1 diabetes.

The gene calls are TRBV7-2 and TRBJ2-7, with 9 bases matching TRBD2. This CDR3 contains 16 residues. From germline, CDR1 is SGHTA and CDR2 FQGNSA. V gave up 7 bases and J gave up 5 bases; unmatched junction bases: 15. CDR3 in DNA: TGTGCCAGCAACCCTGATGGGAGCGGGAGGTGGGACGAGCAGTACTTC. It encodes CASNPDGSGRWDEQYF.

In its sample, this clone was seen a few times. The chain joins TRBV30 to TRBJ2-7, with D possibly matching TRBD1 (5 bases). From germline, CDR1 is GTSNPN and CDR2 SVGIG (reference sequence). The CDR3 consists of 13 residues. Trimming removed 2 bases at V and 7 bases at J, with 15 bases between. CDR3 nucleotide sequence: TGTGCCTGGAGTAGGGGCCCCGACACGGAGCAGTACTTC. Residues: CAWSRGPDTEQYF.

The chain combines TRBV27 with TRBJ2-1; D gene unclear. Looked up from germline, CDR1 is MNHEY and CDR2 is SMNVEV (reference sequence). V was pared by 1 base and J by 15 bases, with 16 bases between. The CDR3 totals 13 residues. CDR3 sequence (DNA): TGTGCCAGCAGTTTATATAGCCAGACCAAGCGGTTCTTC. As protein: CASSLYSQTKRFF.

The chain recombines TRBV28 with TRBJ2-4; D gene unclear. Looked up from germline, CDR1 is MDHEN and CDR2 is SYDVKM. This CDR3 is 15 amino acids long. V gave up 6 bases and J gave up 0 bases, with 12 bases separating them. Written as DNA, the CDR3 is TGTGCCAGCAGACTGGGCCCAGAAGCCAAAAACATTCAGTACTTC. Translation: CASRLGPEAKNIQYF.

This chain links TRBV19 with TRBJ2-7; weak D call: TRBD2 (7 bases). The CDR3 runs 13 residues. Germline values: CDR1 LNHDA, CDR2 SQIVND (reference sequence). Deletions cut 10 bases from V and 7 bases from J, with 20 bases between. The CDR3 spells CATRRGGGREQYF. CDR3 bases: TGTGCCACCCGAAGAGGGGGGGGCCGGGAGCAGTACTTC. The entire variable domain, with the rest obtained from reference TRBV19 and TRBJ2-7, is as follows: DGGITQSPKYLFRKEGQNVTLSCEQNLNHDAMYWYRQDPGQGLRLIYYSQIVNDFQKGDIAEGYSVSREKKESFPLTVTSAQKNPTAFYLCATRRGGGREQYFGPGTRLTVT.

This chain connects TRBV11-3 to TRBJ2-3; 10 bases fit TRBD1. The CDR3 has 15 amino acids. The V segment lost 5 bases and the J segment 8 bases; nucleotides outside the gene matches: 10. Germline assignment: CDR1 SGHNT and CDR2 YENEEA. The CDR3 is CASSTTGGRSATQYF. DNA for the CDR3: TGTGCCAGCAGCACGACAGGGGGCAGGTCCGCTACGCAGTATTTT.

This clone was seen a few times. The V gene is TRBV2, the J gene TRBJ1-2, with TRBD1 identical over 9 bases. With V trimmed by 5 bases and J by 4 bases, 8 bases remained unmatched. Germline V gives CDR1 SNHLY, CDR2 FYNNEI. CDR3 size: 15 residues. In nucleotides, the CDR3 is TGTGCCAGCAGTACGAGGGGACAGGGACGCTATGGCTACACCTTC. Residues: CASSTRGQGRYGYTF.

The rearrangement uses TRBV6-1 and TRBJ2-4, with 8 bases fitting TRBD1. Germline-derived CDR1 and CDR2 are MNHNS and SASEGT. The CDR3 contains 14 residues. The V and J ends lost 9 bases and 3 bases, in that order; junction bases with no gene match: 7. CDR3 DNA: TGTGCCAGTATCGCACAGGGGGTCAAAAACATTCAGTACTTC. Its protein is CASIAQGVKNIQYF.

The J gene is TRBJ2-3, the V gene TRBV5-1; a weak D match, TRBD2 (6 bases). Trimming pared 9 bases from V and 2 bases from J, leaving 16 bases between. The CDR3 extends over 14 amino acids. Germline V gene lookup returns CDR1 SGHRS and CDR2 YFSETQ. DNA of the CDR3: TGCGCCACCTCTGATGGAGGGGCCACAGATACGCAGTATTTT. It translates to CATSDGGATDTQYF.

V gene TRBV7-9 combines with J gene TRBJ1-2; D not resolved. Trimming took 4 bases from V and 7 from J, leaving 16 bases between them. CDR1 and CDR2 (germline): SEHNR, FQNEAQ (reference sequence). The CDR3 has 14 amino acids. The chain's CDR3 is CASSYHGNYVGYTF. The CDR3 DNA follows: TGTGCCAGCAGCTACCACGGGAACTATGTTGGCTACACCTTC.

The CDR3 nucleotides read TGCGCCAGCAGTGACAGAGACTTCAATCAGCCCCAGCATTTT. As protein: CASSDRDFNQPQHF. The chain links TRBV4-1 to TRBJ1-5; D perhaps matches TRBD1 (5 bases). The CDR3 runs 14 residues. Trimming took 6 bases from V and 3 from J, leaving 12 bases between them. From germline, CDR1 is MGHRA and CDR2 YSYEKL.

The chain has TRBV23-1 and TRBJ1-2, with 9 nucleotides matching TRBD1. TRBV23-1 is flagged as an ORF with uncertain function. There are 16 residues in the CDR3. The ends lost 8 bases at V and 0 bases at J; junction bases unmatched: 10. This chain's CDR3 is CASYGGTGSSNYGYTF. The CDR3 region has the DNA TGCGCCAGCTACGGAGGGACAGGGAGCTCTAACTATGGCTACACCTTC.

The chain couples TRBV27 to TRBJ2-2, with a possible D match to TRBD1 (6 bases). CDR1 and CDR2 (germline): MNHEY, SMNVEV (reference sequence). The CDR3 runs 17 residues. Trimming took 6 bases from V and 6 from J, leaving 23 bases between them. The CDR3 region has the DNA TGTGCCAGCAGCCTCCAGGGGCAGGTGATGGTCGCCGGGGAGCTGTTTTTT. It specifies CASSLQGQVMVAGELFF.

The V call is TRBV5-6, the J call TRBJ2-2, with 8 bases matching TRBD1. Germline V gene lookup returns CDR1 SGHDT and CDR2 YYEEEE. V lost 3 bases to trimming and J lost 3 bases; unmatched junction nucleotides: 7. The CDR3 is 16 residues long. CDR3 DNA sequence: TGTGCCAGCAGCTGGCGACAGGGGTTGGACACCGGGGAGCTGTTTTTT. Protein sequence: CASSWRQGLDTGELFF.

The CDR3 is CASSAGKIEKLFF. Written as DNA, the CDR3 is TGTGCCAGCAGCGCGGGGAAGATTGAAAAACTGTTTTTT. This chain connects TRBV7-2 to TRBJ1-4, with unresolved D. The V end lost 5 bases, the J end lost 7 bases, and 11 bases lay between the germline ends. Germline values: CDR1 SGHTA, CDR2 FQGNSA. The CDR3 sequence is 13 residues long.

The rearrangement joins TRBV19 to TRBJ2-7; 9 positions match TRBD1. With 8 bases clipped from V and 2 bases from J, the junction kept 10 bases outside the gene matches. Germline V gene lookup returns CDR1 LNHDA and CDR2 SQIVND (reference sequence). This CDR3 spans 15 amino acids. In nucleotides, the CDR3 is TGTGCCAGTCGACTCCAGGACAGGGGCCCCTACGAGCAGTACTTC. Translated: CASRLQDRGPYEQYF.

The chain has TRBV7-2 and TRBJ2-7; 7 bases agree with TRBD1. CDR1 is SGHTA, CDR2 FQGNSA, per germline. V lost 2 bases, J lost 0 bases, and 4 bases stayed unmatched. There are 15 residues in the CDR3. The CDR3 spells CASSLRQGSSYEQYF. The DNA for the CDR3 is TGTGCCAGCAGCTTACGACAGGGCAGCTCCTACGAGCAGTACTTC. The whole variable domain, filled in from reference TRBV7-2 and TRBJ2-7, reads GAGVSQSPSNKVTEKGKDVELRCDPISGHTALYWYRQSLGQGLEFLIYFQGNSAPDKSGLPSDRFSAERTGGSVSTLTIQRTQQEDSAVYLCASSLRQGSSYEQYFGPGTRLTVT.

This clone was counted only a few times. The chain joins TRBV20-1 to TRBJ1-1; D gene uncertain. The CDR3 is 11 amino acids. Germline V gene lookup returns CDR1 DFQATT and CDR2 SNEGSKA (reference sequence). The V end lost 6 bases, the J end lost 1 base, and 6 bases lay between the germline ends. The CDR3 sequence: CSAKKNTEAFF. CDR3 coding DNA: TGCAGTGCCAAAAAGAACACTGAAGCTTTCTTT.

This chain links TRBV30 with TRBJ1-5; TRBD1 matches at 8 bases. This CDR3 region has 13 residues. The V gene end was trimmed by 1 base and the J gene end by 4 bases; junction bases not matched to a gene: 0. Per the germline V gene, CDR1 is GTSNPN and CDR2 is SVGIG (reference sequence). The CDR3 nucleotides are TGTGCCTGGAGTGGGACAGGGAATCAGCCCCAGCATTTT. Protein: CAWSGTGNQPQHF.

J is TRBJ1-1 and V is TRBV7-2; 7 bases are a match to TRBD1. The CDR3 runs 19 residues. In germline, CDR1 is SGHTA, CDR2 FQGNSA. V shed 7 bases and J 6 bases; nucleotides not matched to a gene: 26. The CDR3: CASTLPAYLGGKLSAEAFF. The CDR3 DNA reads as TGTGCCAGCACGCTACCAGCGTACCTAGGGGGCAAGTTGAGCGCTGAAGCTTTCTTT.